This TCR beta chain was captured by sequencing in a study of T cells in Graves' hyperthyroidism and ophthalmopathy (dated by TCRdb to the late 2010s). The study in broad terms: Peripheral blood samples were taken at the time of initial diagnosis, prior to any treatment. TCR Vbeta CDR3 sequencing of 120 to 150 peripheral blood samples (over 40 ophthalmopathy, 75 hyperthyroidism and roughly 17 progressor patients) is reported in the paper. Once sampling was done, hyperthyroidism patients were given methimazole at a starting dose of 30 mg daily, whereas ophthalmopathy patients were given high-dose intravenous methylprednisolone. The roughly 100 discovery patients were randomly divided into training and test sets at a 7:3 ratio. Whether ophthalmopathy could be predicted prospectively was tested in an independent validation cohort made up of under 20 hyperthyroidism patients plus 17 patients who later progressed to ophthalmopathy. Thyroid tissue and blood T-cell repertoires from more than five Graves' hyperthyroidism patients were also compared in the study. To identify distinguishing TCR V-J signatures, a discovery cohort of around 100 patients was used, comprising 43 with Graves' ophthalmopathy and approximately 57 with stable Graves' hyperthyroidism. General study outcomes and caveats: During validation, the model predicted progression to ophthalmopathy a median of roughly six months ahead of onset, with roughly 65% sensitivity and 72% to 80% specificity. Sample size was not statistically predetermined, and blinding of investigators to group allocation was not performed. Ophthalmopathy was separated from stable hyperthyroidism by a 13 V-J signature model, with over 85% sensitivity and roughly 84% specificity obtained in cross-validation and 80%/75% obtained in testing. Most expanded thyroid clonotypes (frequency above 0.001) were also detected in blood, suggesting blood repertoires may reflect thyroid immune responses.

Moderately to severely active disease, a Clinical Activity Score of at least 3, a NOSPECS grade of at least 4, and a duration under 3 months were present in ophthalmopathy patients. Exclusion was applied to patients with uncontrolled infections, other autoimmune diseases, pregnancy or lactation. Clinical symptoms, serum thyroxine and TRAb, thyroid ultrasound, and orbital computed tomography formed the basis for the diagnoses. PBMCs were separated from under 12 ml of fresh peripheral blood using Ficoll-Paque density gradient centrifugation. Total RNA was extracted using Trizol reagent, and RNA quality was assessed on an Agilent 2100 Bioanalyzer. V gives up 3 bases and J gives up 3 bases, and the segment between their germline ends measures 12 bases. The CDR3 starts with the cysteine, ends with the phenylalanine, and has 13 residues. Just the 39-base CDR3 DNA is kept, in frame starting at base 1. Based on the germline V gene (reference sequence), the CDR1 and CDR2 sequences are GTSNPN and SVGIG.

Amplification of TCR beta CDR3 regions was carried out from RNA transcripts. For the first round of RT-PCR on the TCR CDR3, the HTBI primer set was used together with the Qiagen OneStep RT-PCR kit. The libraries were constructed in a second round of multiplex PCR and then size-selected and purified. Sequencing of the libraries was done on an Illumina HiSeq2000 using paired-end 100 bp reads. The published analysis was carried out like this. SOAPnuke was used to process the raw data, removing reads that contained adapters or uncalled bases, had a mean Phred below 15, or lacked an exact match to the constant primer or identifier. COPE v1.2.5 was used to merge the high-quality paired reads, and each unique nucleotide sequence was defined as a clonotype. Clonotypes were aligned to IMGT TRBV, TRBD and TRBJ reference segments using MiTCR v1.1. Only V-J combinations with frequency above 0.0001, covering 99% to 99.2% of repertoires, were analysed. A TCS score was defined as the ratio of F50 (clonal expansion) to E x V (chaos), with BLOSUM62-based TCRdist applied between CDR3 peptides within each V-J. Welch's t-statistics and random forest reduced approximately 520 V-J features to 13, which were used in a naive Bayes classifier (R e1071). TCRdb redid the processing of the public reads, applying fastp at Q25 and MiXCR, and retained in-frame beta chains. Merged by CDR3 protein, the rows form single entries marked with the most common genes and DNA. The V and J calls were determined by TCRdb, not by the authors. The sample includes 250,000 to 300,000 distinct CDR3 sequences, with roughly a fifth observed a single time. Less than 45% of the sample is in the top ten clones.

This clonotype was observed at least ten times. Its antigen target is currently unknown. No much larger clone exists at a distance of one base, and base qualities are not known. The sample comprised blood. The receptor's source is a man between 45 and 60 years old with Graves' ophthalmopathy. The chain couples TRBV30 to TRBJ2-7; no confident D gene assignment can be made. The sequence in DNA is TGTGCCTGGAGGGCCAAGGGAAACTACGAGCAGTACTTC. The resulting protein is CAWRAKGNYEQYF.